The T cell receptor beta chain described here comes from a study of low-dose radiotherapy and immunotherapy resistance in tumors. Whole-study context: Fractions of 0.5 Gy went to Cohort 1 every 2 weeks, totaling 6.5 Gy. Every six weeks patients received intravenous ipilimumab 1 mg/kg, and every two weeks they received intravenous nivolumab 240 mg.

In its sample, this clonotype was seen many times. Unmatched junction bases numbered 10, after V lost 9 bases and J lost 4 bases. The CDR3 is 14 amino acids. Germline V gives CDR1 MDHEN, CDR2 SYDVKM. TRAV- and TRBV-specific primers primed first-strand cDNA, covering alpha and beta chains. The authors amplified TCRs for 20 PCR cycles with a constant-region primer and a V-primer adapter. TCRdb redid the calling of the reads with MiXCR, one entry per CDR3 protein. The data show 85,000 to 95,000 distinct CDR3 sequences, 8% to 10% seen once. Time point described: before trial treatment. The donors' regimen was nivolumab, ipilimumab, aspirin, low-dose cyclophosphamide and low-dose radiotherapy.

This TCR was sampled from a male donor with prostate cancer. The material was PBMCs, obtained before treatment. The chain has TRBV28 and TRBJ1-2; 8 bases line up with TRBD1. DNA for the CDR3: TGTGCCAGTAGAGGACAGGGCGTTGCCTATGGCTACACCTTC. Encoded protein: CASRGQGVAYGYTF.